The entry that follows covers one T cell receptor (beta chain) sequence. J lost 5 bases, V lost 2 bases, and 5 bases had no gene match. CDR1 is GTSNPN and CDR2 is SVGIG in the germline V gene (reference sequence). The CDR3 runs 13 residues. This record comes from a study of cytomegalovirus exposure and HLA in healthy donors. The PCR contained 60 Vbeta and 13 Jbeta primers. Original handling: The count from a later analysis was tens of millions of unique TCR beta chains, 9.5 million to 11 million of them shared. Assay used: immunoSEQ multiplex PCR; TCRdb lists only in-frame clones, some missing. That table gives V, J and clone size, and the DNA gave D and trimming. The sample lists 72,000 or so clones, 78% occurring once.

The source is a man aged 18-30 years in good health and CMV-seropositive. The chain combines TRBV30 with TRBJ1-2; 7 bases map to TRBD1. Specimen: PBMCs. The CDR3 nucleotides are TGTGCCTGGAGTTTAACAGGGGAATATGGCTACACCTTC. Residues: CAWSLTGEYGYTF.